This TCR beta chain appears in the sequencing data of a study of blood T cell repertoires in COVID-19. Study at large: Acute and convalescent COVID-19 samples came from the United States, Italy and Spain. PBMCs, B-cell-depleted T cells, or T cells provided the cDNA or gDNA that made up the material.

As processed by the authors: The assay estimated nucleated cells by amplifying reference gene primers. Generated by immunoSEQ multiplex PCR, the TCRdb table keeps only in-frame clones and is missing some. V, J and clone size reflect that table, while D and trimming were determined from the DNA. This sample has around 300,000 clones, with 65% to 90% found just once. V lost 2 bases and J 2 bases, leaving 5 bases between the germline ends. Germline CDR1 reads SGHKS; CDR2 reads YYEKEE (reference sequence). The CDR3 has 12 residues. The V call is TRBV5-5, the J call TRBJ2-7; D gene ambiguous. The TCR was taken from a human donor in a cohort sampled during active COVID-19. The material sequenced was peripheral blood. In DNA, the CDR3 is TGTGCCAGCAGCTTCGTCCCCTACGAGCAGTACTTC. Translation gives CASSFVPYEQYF.